This TCR beta chain was retrieved from a study of blood T cell repertoires in COVID-19 (dated by TCRdb to 2019 to 2021). With regard to the full study: Samples from collaborators originated in the United States, Italy and Spain and spanned both the acute and convalescent phases of COVID-19. The material from the prospective study consisted of cDNA or gDNA derived from T cells, B-cell-depleted T cells, or PBMCs. Deeply sampled blood TCRbeta repertoires from subjects exposed to, actively infected with, or recovered from COVID-19 were included in the dataset. The repertoires were released in a freely available public database meant as a resource for research on the immune response to SARS-CoV-2. The samples were drawn from two sources: the first 160 participants of the ongoing ImmuneRACE study, and 1,000 to 1,500 subjects contributed by 6 global collaborators. The sample metadata nearly always contained a de-identified subject ID, COVID-19 status, age in years and sex. HLA class I and class II types, where available, came from metadata supplied by the sample provider rather than from assay-based typing.

TCRbeta CDR3 regions were amplified from genomic DNA using the immunoSEQ Assay, a bias-controlled multiplex PCR. In the original analysis: The number of nucleated cells in each sample was estimated by amplification of reference gene primers within the assay. To quantify the absolute abundance of each unique TCRbeta CDR3 rearrangement, sequence reads were collapsed and filtered. Productive Simpson clonality was computed per sample as the square root of Simpson's diversity index over productive rearrangements. TCRdb re-hosts the immuneACCESS table, in-frame sequences only. Its copies lack some clones; in the studies checked, an unresolved V gene accounts for under half of them, and the cause for the rest is not known. From that table come the V and J calls and clone size; the DNA was used to work out D and trimming. The sample includes 200,000 to 250,000 clones, with around 80% observed a single time. The ten top clones hold 7.8% of the sample.

Remarks on this clone: The antigen it binds to is not known. No clone much larger than this one lies a single base away; base qualities are absent.

At one collaborating source in Seattle, patients were enrolled during active infection and were followed longitudinally through the course of disease. The collaborating institutions used their own protocols to collect whole blood in K2EDTA tubes. For TCRbeta analysis, collaborators shipped samples as frozen whole blood, isolated PBMCs, or DNA extracted from either of those sample types. Study-level results and caveats: The quantity of clinical and demographic metadata differed by source and by participant and was supplied without curation.

The germline V gene (reference sequence) provides CDR1 MNHNY and CDR2 SVGAGI. The CDR3 runs 15 amino acids, cysteine and phenylalanine included. Only CDR3 DNA remains: 45 bases, in frame from the first base. V is clipped by 6 bases and J by 5 bases, and the sequence between their germline boundaries is 17 bases long. The clonotype comes from a woman older than 75 with COVID-19, enrolled during active disease. In this chain, TRBV6-6 is recombined with TRBJ1-5; D gene: possibly TRBD1, on 6 matching bases. The source material was peripheral blood. The DNA sequence reads TGTGCCAGCAGCAACTCACAGGGCCAATATCAGCCCCAGCATTTT. Translated, it gives CASSNSQGQYQPQHF.